This T cell receptor beta chain stems from a study of breast tumors, draining lymph nodes, adjacent tissues. Using its own MiXCR run on the multiplex PCR reads, TCRdb lists one record per CDR3 protein. The sample includes under 70,000 distinct CDR3 sequences, about 40% of them seen just once. V was cut by 7 bases and J by 3 bases, with 12 bases left in between. Looked up from germline, CDR1 is SNHLY and CDR2 is FYNNEI. CDR3 size: 13 residues. With respect to this clonotype: Its antigen is still unknown.

General study results and limits: Tumor and nontumor repertoires were significantly more similar in luminal-like than in basal-like breast cancer.

The sample was breast tumor tissue. This chain links TRBV2 with TRBJ1-1; D is unresolved. The receptor comes from a female donor with breast cancer. Some clones in this sample may be carry-over from other donors' samples. As DNA, the CDR3 is TGTGCCAGCAAAGAGGGTAGCTACACTGAAGCTTTCTTT. Its protein is CASKEGSYTEAFF.